This is a list of T cell receptor beta chains from one sample in a study of blood T cell repertoires in COVID-19. The data were produced by immunoSEQ multiplex PCR, yet TCRdb's version contains in-frame clones alone and is incomplete. The top ten clones hold less than 7.5% of a sample with about 140,000 clones, around 80% of them seen once. The source material was PBMCs or T cells enriched from blood (not recorded which). These receptors all stem from a woman between 45 and 65 years old who had recovered from COVID-19. Each CDR3 is given with its conserved first and last residue. Fields, in order: J gene, clone size, D gene, V gene, CDR3 protein, CDR3 DNA. A D gene is named only where the DNA matches it firmly. Not every row has a clone size; where given, it reads once, few, many or a size class.

j_gene: TRBJ2-3
abundance: -
d_gene: -
v_gene: TRBV27
CDR3aa: CASSLKGGPTDTQYF
CDR3nt: TGTGCCAGCAGTTTAAAAGGGGGACCTACAGATACGCAGTATTTT

j_gene: TRBJ2-5
abundance: -
d_gene: -
v_gene: TRBV3-1/TRBV3-2
CDR3aa: CASSQVSAGKETQYF
CDR3nt: TGTGCCAGCAGCCAAGTTTCTGCGGGGAAAGAGACCCAGTACTTC

j_gene: TRBJ1-2
abundance: -
d_gene: -
v_gene: TRBV5-8
CDR3aa: CASSLDSLRGYTF
CDR3nt: TGTGCCAGCAGCTTGGACAGCCTCCGTGGCTACACCTTC

j_gene: TRBJ1-6
abundance: -
d_gene: -
v_gene: TRBV28
CDR3aa: CASTSVESPLHF
CDR3nt: TGTGCCAGCACTTCGGTAGAGTCACCCCTCCACTTT

j_gene: TRBJ1-4
abundance: -
d_gene: TRBD1
v_gene: TRBV20-1
CDR3aa: CSASPDRVYEKLFF
CDR3nt: TGCAGTGCTAGTCCCGACAGGGTGTATGAAAAACTGTTTTTT

j_gene: TRBJ1-4
abundance: -
d_gene: -
v_gene: TRBV11-1
CDR3aa: CASSLGVADEKLFF
CDR3nt: TGTGCCAGCAGCTTAGGTGTGGCGGATGAAAAACTGTTTTTT

j_gene: TRBJ1-1
abundance: -
d_gene: TRBD1
v_gene: TRBV28
CDR3aa: CASLSKVAGGTEAFF
CDR3nt: TGTGCCAGCCTGTCTAAGGTGGCAGGGGGCACTGAAGCTTTCTTT

j_gene: TRBJ1-2
abundance: -
d_gene: -
v_gene: TRBV5-5
CDR3aa: CASSLAGIYGYTF
CDR3nt: TGTGCCAGCAGCTTGGCAGGAATCTATGGCTACACCTTC

j_gene: TRBJ1-1
abundance: once
d_gene: -
v_gene: TRBV7-2
CDR3aa: CASSSDVGRDTEAFF
CDR3nt: TGTGCCAGCAGCTCGGACGTGGGGAGGGACACTGAAGCTTTCTTT

j_gene: TRBJ2-1
abundance: -
d_gene: -
v_gene: TRBV24-1
CDR3aa: CATSDFWRGNEQFF
CDR3nt: TGTGCCACCAGTGATTTTTGGCGGGGAAATGAGCAGTTCTTC

j_gene: TRBJ2-5
abundance: once
d_gene: TRBD1
v_gene: TRBV2
CDR3aa: CASRLDRRIQETQYF
CDR3nt: TGTGCCAGCAGGTTGGACAGGAGGATACAAGAGACCCAGTACTTC

j_gene: TRBJ2-3
abundance: -
d_gene: -
v_gene: TRBV4-2
CDR3aa: CASSQEASRTDTQYF
CDR3nt: TGTGCCAGCAGCCAAGAAGCGTCTCGGACAGATACGCAGTATTTT

j_gene: TRBJ1-4
abundance: -
d_gene: -
v_gene: TRBV7-2
CDR3aa: CASSKRQFEKLFF
CDR3nt: TGTGCCAGCAGCAAGCGACAGTTTGAAAAACTGTTTTTT

j_gene: TRBJ2-1
abundance: -
d_gene: -
v_gene: TRBV4-1
CDR3aa: CASSQDRTDNEQFF
CDR3nt: TGCGCCAGCAGCCAAGATAGGACAGACAATGAGCAGTTCTTC

j_gene: TRBJ1-1
abundance: few
d_gene: -
v_gene: TRBV5-1
CDR3aa: CASSLAPGKAEAFF
CDR3nt: TGCGCCAGCAGCTTGGCCCCAGGGAAGGCTGAAGCTTTCTTT

j_gene: TRBJ1-3
abundance: -
d_gene: -
v_gene: TRBV28
CDR3aa: CASSFAEERLGNTIYF
CDR3nt: TGTGCCAGCAGTTTTGCAGAGGAACGGCTTGGAAACACCATATATTTT

j_gene: TRBJ1-2
abundance: once
d_gene: -
v_gene: TRBV30
CDR3aa: CAWSAGITHYGYTF
CDR3nt: TGTGCCTGGAGTGCAGGGATCACCCACTATGGCTACACCTTC

j_gene: TRBJ2-4
abundance: -
d_gene: -
v_gene: TRBV7-9
CDR3aa: CASSSSAAMTIQYF
CDR3nt: TGTGCCAGCAGCTCGTCGGCGGCGATGACCATTCAGTACTTC

j_gene: TRBJ2-7
abundance: -
d_gene: -
v_gene: TRBV5-1
CDR3aa: CASSSPTDSYEQYF
CDR3nt: TGCGCCAGCAGTTCACCGACAGACTCCTACGAGCAGTACTTC

j_gene: TRBJ2-5
abundance: -
d_gene: -
v_gene: TRBV28
CDR3aa: CASRDWEGETQYF
CDR3nt: TGTGCCAGCAGGGACTGGGAAGGAGAGACCCAGTACTTC

j_gene: TRBJ1-4
abundance: -
d_gene: -
v_gene: TRBV20-1
CDR3aa: CSASKRNGAGEKLFF
CDR3nt: TGCAGTGCTAGTAAAAGGAACGGGGCGGGAGAAAAACTGTTTTTT

j_gene: TRBJ1-1
abundance: -
d_gene: -
v_gene: TRBV19
CDR3aa: CASSIRGATEAFF
CDR3nt: TGTGCCAGTAGTATCCGGGGGGCCACTGAAGCTTTCTTT

j_gene: TRBJ2-5
abundance: few
d_gene: -
v_gene: TRBV6-5
CDR3aa: CASQSADQETQYF
CDR3nt: TGTGCCAGCCAATCCGCAGATCAAGAGACCCAGTACTTC

j_gene: TRBJ1-3
abundance: -
d_gene: TRBD1
v_gene: TRBV28
CDR3aa: CASSRNRGWGNTIYF
CDR3nt: TGTGCCAGCAGCCGCAACAGGGGATGGGGAAACACCATATATTTT

j_gene: TRBJ2-3
abundance: -
d_gene: TRBD1
v_gene: TRBV19
CDR3aa: CASSDRDHTRYF
CDR3nt: TGTGCCAGTAGTGACAGGGATCATACGCGGTATTTT

j_gene: TRBJ2-2
abundance: -
d_gene: -
v_gene: TRBV15
CDR3aa: CATSRGGGELFF
CDR3nt: TGTGCCACCAGCAGAGGAGGCGGGGAGCTGTTTTTT

j_gene: TRBJ1-3
abundance: -
d_gene: -
v_gene: TRBV30
CDR3aa: CAWALAPGNTIYF
CDR3nt: TGTGCCTGGGCCCTAGCCCCTGGAAACACCATATATTTT

j_gene: TRBJ1-3
abundance: once
d_gene: -
v_gene: TRBV5-1
CDR3aa: CASSFTGGVSGNTIYF
CDR3nt: TGCGCCAGCAGCTTCACTGGAGGGGTCTCTGGAAACACCATATATTTT

j_gene: TRBJ2-7
abundance: -
d_gene: TRBD1
v_gene: TRBV27
CDR3aa: CASSSAGTVQPYEQYF
CDR3nt: TGTGCCAGCAGTTCCGCTGGGACAGTACAACCTTACGAGCAGTACTTC

j_gene: TRBJ2-5
abundance: -
d_gene: -
v_gene: TRBV28
CDR3aa: CATTIGRGETQYF
CDR3nt: TGTGCCACCACCATCGGTAGGGGGGAGACCCAGTACTTC

j_gene: TRBJ1-1
abundance: -
d_gene: -
v_gene: TRBV4-1
CDR3aa: CASALDGRMNTEAFF
CDR3nt: TGCGCCAGCGCTCTTGATGGGAGAATGAACACTGAAGCTTTCTTT

j_gene: TRBJ2-1
abundance: -
d_gene: TRBD2
v_gene: TRBV27
CDR3aa: CASSRTSAFYNEQFF
CDR3nt: TGTGCCAGCAGCCGGACTAGCGCCTTCTACAATGAGCAGTTCTTC

j_gene: TRBJ2-1
abundance: -
d_gene: TRBD2
v_gene: TRBV6-5
CDR3aa: CASSHRDYDDNEQFF
CDR3nt: TGTGCCAGCAGTCACCGGGACTACGACGACAATGAGCAGTTCTTC

j_gene: TRBJ1-2
abundance: -
d_gene: -
v_gene: TRBV4-1
CDR3aa: CASSQVVRGLGGYTF
CDR3nt: TGCGCCAGCAGCCAAGTTGTACGGGGTTTGGGCGGCTACACCTTC

j_gene: TRBJ1-5
abundance: many
d_gene: -
v_gene: TRBV4-1
CDR3aa: CASSQGVTASNQPQHF
CDR3nt: TGCGCCAGCAGCCAAGGGGTGACAGCAAGCAATCAGCCCCAGCATTTT

j_gene: TRBJ1-3
abundance: -
d_gene: -
v_gene: TRBV28
CDR3aa: CASSLPDRSRHF
CDR3nt: TGTGCCAGCAGTCTACCCGACAGATCACGACATTTT

j_gene: TRBJ1-2
abundance: -
d_gene: TRBD1
v_gene: TRBV6-1
CDR3aa: CASSETGTGKYGYTF
CDR3nt: TGTGCCAGCAGTGAAACCGGGACAGGGAAATATGGCTACACCTTC

j_gene: TRBJ1-1
abundance: -
d_gene: TRBD1
v_gene: TRBV25-1
CDR3aa: CASSDLDRGNPEAFF
CDR3nt: TGTGCCAGCAGTGATCTCGACAGGGGCAACCCTGAAGCTTTCTTT

j_gene: TRBJ1-2
abundance: few
d_gene: -
v_gene: TRBV7-9
CDR3aa: CASSPRSDGHTF
CDR3nt: TGTGCCAGCAGCCCCCGTTCGGATGGGCACACCTTC

j_gene: TRBJ2-3
abundance: -
d_gene: TRBD2
v_gene: TRBV7-3
CDR3aa: CASSPGPGLGEDTQYF
CDR3nt: TGTGCCAGCAGCCCTGGCCCGGGACTAGGGGAAGATACGCAGTATTTT

j_gene: TRBJ2-5
abundance: -
d_gene: -
v_gene: TRBV5-1
CDR3aa: CASSLIGGLQETQYF
CDR3nt: TGCGCCAGCAGCTTGATCGGGGGGCTTCAAGAGACCCAGTACTTC

j_gene: TRBJ1-2
abundance: once
d_gene: -
v_gene: TRBV19
CDR3aa: CASSTTGTADGYTF
CDR3nt: TGTGCCAGTAGTACAACAGGTACCGCGGATGGCTACACCTTC